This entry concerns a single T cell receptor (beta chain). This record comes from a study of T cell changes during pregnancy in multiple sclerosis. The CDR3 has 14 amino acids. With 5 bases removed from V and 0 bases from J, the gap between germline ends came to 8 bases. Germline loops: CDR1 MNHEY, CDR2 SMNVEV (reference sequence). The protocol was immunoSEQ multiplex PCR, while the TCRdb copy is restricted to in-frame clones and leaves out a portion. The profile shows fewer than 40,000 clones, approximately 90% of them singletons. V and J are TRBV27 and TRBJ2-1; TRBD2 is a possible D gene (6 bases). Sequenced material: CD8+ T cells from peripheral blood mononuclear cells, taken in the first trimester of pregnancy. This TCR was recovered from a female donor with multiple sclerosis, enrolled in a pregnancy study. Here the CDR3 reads CASSRGTSYNEQFF. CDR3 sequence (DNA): TGTGCCAGCAGTCGCGGGACCTCCTACAATGAGCAGTTCTTC.